The T cell receptor (beta chain) described here comes from a study of CXCR3-negative and CXCR3-positive naive CD8 T cells. As for the study in general: Roughly 130 million TRB reads in total, about 1.5 +/- 0.3 million per library.

Study-level results: Similar TRBV-TRBJ usage characterized naive CXCR3-negative and CXCR3-positive cells; memory cells differed.

Regarding this clonotype: Its antigen is still unknown.

Libraries were UMI-labeled 5' RACE TRB cDNA. TCRdb reprocessed the 5' RACE reads and keeps a single row for each CDR3 protein, giving no DNA. There are approximately 52,000 distinct CDR3 sequences in the sample, with about 15% held by the top ten. In germline, CDR1 is DFQATT, CDR2 SNEGSKA (reference sequence). The CDR3 runs 15 residues. The clonotype comes from a human donor in good health. Some clones in this sample may be carry-over from other donors' samples. Sequenced input: memory CD8+ T cells from blood. This chain joins TRBV20-1 and TRBJ2-7; the TCRdb call, TRBD2, lacks DNA for checking. The CDR3: CSARGANNKAYEQYF.